This TCR beta chain was identified in a study of blood T cell repertoires in COVID-19. Overall study context: Sources were T cells, B-cell-depleted T cells, or PBMCs; the material itself was cDNA or gDNA.

The trim removed 1 base at V and 5 bases at J, leaving 4 bases unmatched. CDR3 size: 13 residues. CDR1 is GTSNPN, CDR2 SVGIG, per germline (reference sequence). In the original analysis: Amplification from reference gene primers served as the basis for estimated nucleated cell counts. Produced via immunoSEQ multiplex PCR; TCRdb's table is partial and in-frame only. V and J calls and clone size come straight from that table; D and trimming were deduced from the DNA. The sample has around 93,000 clones, approximately 81% seen once; the top ten hold around 4%. Sequenced material: peripheral blood. This chain connects TRBV30 to TRBJ2-5, with TRBD2 matching over 7 bases. The receptor was isolated from a man between 60 and 70 years old with acute or convalescent COVID-19. This CDR3 reads CAWSARGGETQYF. The CDR3 region has the DNA TGTGCCTGGAGTGCACGGGGAGGGGAGACCCAGTACTTC.